The sequence of this TCR beta chain was determined in a study of shared clonotypes between healthy human individuals. Study outcomes and limitations: Larger estimated richness was generally recorded for naive subsets relative to memory subsets.

CD8 cells classed as naive were CD45RO-negative and positively selected for CCR7, excluding terminally differentiated effector memory CD45RA+ cells. The CDR3 consists of 16 residues. Germline loops: CDR1 MDHEN, CDR2 SYDVKM. Trimming at V came to 4 bases and at J to 1 base, leaving 4 bases not matched to a gene. TCRdb's copy holds only in-frame clones and misses some; the assay was immunoSEQ multiplex PCR. The sample contains 1.5 million to 2.5 million clones, about 95% of which appear only once. This clone was found once. Its cognate antigen is unknown. The receptor was derived from a man aged 18 to 35 in good health. Sample: naive CD8+ T cells sorted from blood. The chain uses TRBV28 and TRBJ2-7, with TRBD2 matching over 13 bases. The CDR3 DNA reads TGTGCCAGCAGTTCCTGGACTAGCGGGGGATCCTACGAGCAGTACTTC. Protein sequence: CASSSWTSGGSYEQYF.